The T cell receptor beta chain described here comes from a study of regulatory T cells in long-lasting Graves disease. Whole-study findings and limits: Relative to newly diagnosed Graves' patients, persistent ones had lower TCR diversity. When disease was persistent, TRBV28, TRBJ1-2 and TRBJ2-5 were the favored segments.

The authors built TCR beta libraries using iRepertoire HTBI primers and Arm-PCR of CDR3 regions. TCRdb reprocessed the multiplex PCR reads via MiXCR and lists one record per CDR3 protein. The profile shows approximately 400,000 distinct CDR3 sequences, 20% of them singletons. Time point indicated: persistent/refractory GD, antithyroid drugs over 5 years with positive TRAb. RNA isolated from PBMCs was used to make the TCR library. To note about this clonotype: Its specificity is unknown.

CDR1 and CDR2 (germline): MDHEN, SYDVKM. The CDR3 totals 14 residues. V lost 4 bases, J lost 3 bases, and 11 bases lay in between. This specimen consisted of peripheral blood mononuclear cells (PBMCs), obtained when the disease was refractory, from a patient treated with antithyroid drugs. This chain uses TRBV28 with TRBJ2-3, with D unresolved. The source of this sequence is a female donor with Graves disease. CDR3 coding DNA: TGTGCCAGCAGTTCCCTCTTTAGTACAGATACGCAGTATTTT. This gives the protein CASSSLFSTDTQYF.